Below, 27 T cell receptor beta chains from the same sample are listed, as sequenced in a study of blood T cell repertoires in COVID-19. Generated by immunoSEQ multiplex PCR, the TCRdb table keeps only in-frame clones and is missing some. In the table there are about 77,000 clones, about 80% of which are singletons. Sequenced: peripheral blood. The receptors stem from a woman aged 70-85 years with acute or convalescent COVID-19.

The J gene is TRBJ1-2, the V gene TRBV4-3; 8 bases are shared with TRBD1. With 4 bases clipped from V and 7 bases from J, the junction kept 8 bases outside the gene matches. The CDR3 sequence is 14 residues long. Germline V gives CDR1 LGHNA, CDR2 YSLEER. CDR3 DNA: TGCGCCAGCAGCCCACAAGTGGACAGGGCTGGCTACACCTTC. Encoded protein: CASSPQVDRAGYTF.

The rearrangement joins TRBV19 to TRBJ1-5; 7 bases are a match to TRBD1. V lost 5 bases to trimming and J lost 5 bases; unmatched junction nucleotides: 6. The CDR3 sequence is 14 residues long. CDR1 and CDR2 from the germline V gene are LNHDA and SQIVND (reference sequence). CDR3 loop: CASSWDSRDQPQHF. For the CDR3, the DNA is TGTGCCAGTAGTTGGGACAGTCGGGATCAGCCCCAGCATTTT.

This clone was recorded once. The rearrangement uses TRBV7-9 and TRBJ1-1, with 7 bases fitting TRBD1. The CDR3 has 17 residues. J lost 6 bases, V lost 0 bases, and 13 bases had no gene match. Per germline, CDR1 SEHNR and CDR2 FQNEAQ (reference sequence). CDR3 coding DNA: TGTGCCAGCAGCTTAGCCCACCAAAACACAGGGGTGGCTGAAGCTTTCTTT. Amino acid sequence: CASSLAHQNTGVAEAFF.

V and J are TRBV4-2 and TRBJ2-7; 7 bases match TRBD1. Germline CDR1 and CDR2: LGHNA and YNFKEQ. V shed 5 bases, J shed 6 bases, and the junction held 4 bases outside the gene matches. This CDR3 is 12 amino acids long. CDR3 sequence: CASSTGEGEQYF. The CDR3 DNA is TGTGCCAGCAGCACAGGGGAAGGCGAGCAGTACTTC.

The rearrangement joins TRBV11-3 to TRBJ1-6; D perhaps matches TRBD1 (5 bases). Germline CDR1 is SGHNT and CDR2 is YENEEA. The CDR3 has 12 amino acids. Trimming removed 7 bases at V and 9 bases at J, with 10 bases between. The CDR3 is CASNQGGSPLHF. Here the CDR3 DNA reads TGTGCCAGCAATCAGGGTGGTTCACCCCTCCACTTT.

The rearrangement uses TRBV12-3 or TRBV12-4 and TRBJ2-1; tentative D call: TRBD2 (5 bases). Trimming shortened V by 8 bases and J by 8 bases, and 10 bases separated the two germline ends. The CDR3 contains 11 residues. In DNA form, the CDR3 reads TGTGCCAGCGGCGGGTTCGATGAGCAGTTCTTC. Protein product: CASGGFDEQFF.

Here the CDR3 reads CASSPTSGGADTQYF. In DNA, the CDR3 is TGTGCCAGCAGCCCGACTAGCGGGGGAGCAGATACGCAGTATTTT. V usage is TRBV6-5 and J usage is TRBJ2-3; 12 bases match TRBD2. V lost 6 bases, J lost 4 bases, and 5 bases stayed unmatched. Germline lookup yields CDR1 MNHEY and CDR2 SVGAGI. There are 15 residues in the CDR3.

The CDR3 DNA sequence: TGCGCCAGCAGCCAAGATTTGCGGGGGGGCTCGGGCACAGATACGCAGTATTTT. Its translation: CASSQDLRGGSGTDTQYF. The rearrangement uses TRBV4-3 and TRBJ2-3; 9 nucleotides align to TRBD2. CDR3 length: 18 amino acids. J was trimmed by 1 base and V by 0 bases; bases with no gene match: 8. Germline V lookup: CDR1 LGHNA, CDR2 YSLEER.

This sequence joins TRBV5-5 and TRBJ2-7; 7 bases map to TRBD2. After removal of 1 base from V and 3 bases from J, the junction contained 4 bases not matched to a gene. The CDR3 runs to 14 residues. CDR1 SGHKS and CDR2 YYEKEE come from the germline V gene (reference sequence). CDR3 sequence reads: CASSLIGGSYEQYF. The CDR3, as DNA: TGTGCCAGCAGCTTGATCGGGGGGAGCTACGAGCAGTACTTC.

The chain employs TRBV7-8 and TRBJ1-1, with 9 bases identical to TRBD1. The germline CDR1 and CDR2 sequences are SGHVS and FQNEAQ. This CDR3 spans 15 amino acids. Trimming took 2 bases from V and 4 from J; bases not matched to a gene: 5. CDR3 sequence: CASSLIVTGGTEAFF. The CDR3 DNA is TGTGCCAGCAGCTTAATTGTGACAGGGGGCACTGAAGCTTTCTTT.

The chain joins TRBV7-2 to TRBJ1-1; 9 nucleotides agree with TRBD1. Trimming cost V 4 bases and J 10 bases; bases outside gene matches: 16. The CDR3 extends over 16 amino acids. CDR1 and CDR2 (germline): SGHTA, FQGNSA. The CDR3 protein is CASSSHAGQGRLRAFF. Here the CDR3 DNA reads TGTGCCAGCAGCTCGCACGCCGGACAGGGGCGTTTGCGAGCTTTCTTT.

The chain uses TRBV10-3 and TRBJ2-1; tentative D call: TRBD1 (7 bases). Germline assignment: CDR1 ENHRY and CDR2 SYGVKD. This CDR3 comprises 16 residues. V was trimmed by 9 bases and J by 0 bases, leaving 18 bases between them. CDR3 loop: CAMTNRGSGSYNEQFF. Written as DNA, the CDR3 is TGTGCCATGACGAACAGGGGTAGCGGCTCCTACAATGAGCAGTTCTTC.

The chain is built from TRBV5-4 and TRBJ1-1; no reliable D call. CDR1 SGHNT and CDR2 YYREEE come from the germline V gene (reference sequence). The CDR3 has 13 residues. Trimming shortened V by 6 bases and J by 1 base, and 10 bases separated the two germline ends. The CDR3 spells CASTLGGNTEAFF. The CDR3 DNA sequence: TGTGCCAGCACCCTGGGAGGGAACACTGAAGCTTTCTTT.

This clone was observed a handful of times. The genes are TRBV7-9 and TRBJ1-1; no clear D gene. This CDR3 has 13 residues. Germline CDR1 is SEHNR and CDR2 is FQNEAQ (reference sequence). Trimming shortened V by 3 bases and J by 4 bases, and 9 bases separated the two germline ends. This chain's CDR3 is CASSLERTTEAFF. The CDR3 nucleotides are TGTGCCAGCAGCTTGGAGCGAACCACTGAAGCTTTCTTT.

The chain joins TRBV21-1 to TRBJ2-2; the table's D gene call, TRBD2, was not cross checked with the DNA. TRBV21-1 counts as a pseudogene. The CDR3 contains 17 residues. The CDR3: CASSKACETSNTGELFF. The CDR3 DNA reads TGTGCCAGCAGCAAAGCATGCGAGACTTCGAACACCGGGGAGCTGTTTTTT.

This chain uses TRBV19 with TRBJ2-3; 10 nucleotides line up with TRBD2. V lost 5 bases and J lost 4; bases outside the gene matches: 6. The CDR3 is made up of 15 amino acids. Germline V CDR1 and CDR2: LNHDA, SQIVND (reference sequence). The CDR3 is CASSPSGGAADTQYF. The CDR3 bases are TGTGCCAGTAGTCCAAGCGGGGGGGCCGCAGATACGCAGTATTTT.

The chain employs TRBV19 and TRBJ1-1; D not resolved. Germline V gene lookup returns CDR1 LNHDA and CDR2 SQIVND (reference sequence). V was cut by 7 bases and J by 1 base, with 7 bases left in between. The CDR3 totals 12 residues. The CDR3 coding sequence is TGTGCCAGTATGGCACCGAACACTGAAGCTTTCTTT. It codes for CASMAPNTEAFF. Full variable domain (rest looked up from reference TRBV19 and TRBJ1-1): DGGITQSPKYLFRKEGQNVTLSCEQNLNHDAMYWYRQDPGQGLRLIYYSQIVNDFQKGDIAEGYSVSREKKESFPLTVTSAQKNPTAFYLCASMAPNTEAFFGQGTRLTVV.

The rearrangement joins TRBV5-6 to TRBJ1-3, with D uncertain. The CDR3 runs to 15 residues. Trimming pared 3 bases from V and 2 bases from J, leaving 12 bases between. Germline loops: CDR1 SGHDT, CDR2 YYEEEE. The CDR3 bases are TGTGCCAGCAGCTACCTCGAAGCTCCTGGAAACACCATATATTTT. Its translation: CASSYLEAPGNTIYF.

The chain recombines TRBV5-6 with TRBJ1-2, with D unresolved. V was cut by 4 bases and J by 3 bases, with 13 bases left in between. Per the germline V gene, CDR1 is SGHDT and CDR2 is YYEEEE. This CDR3 region has 14 residues. The CDR3 region is CASSRRAADYGYTF. CDR3 sequence (DNA): TGTGCCAGCAGCCGACGCGCAGCGGACTATGGCTACACCTTC.

This chain links TRBV6-4 with TRBJ1-5, with a weak D call TRBD1 (5 bases). Trimming stripped 5 bases from V and 7 bases from J, with 21 bases between. The CDR3 consists of 16 residues. Germline values: CDR1 MRHNA, CDR2 SNTAGT. CDR3 residues: CASSLLITSGGQPQHF. CDR3 bases: TGTGCCAGCAGTCTGCTCATTACCTCCGGGGGGCAGCCCCAGCATTTT.

The J gene is TRBJ2-7, the V gene TRBV5-1; TRBD2 agrees at 12 bases. Losses at the gene ends were 4 bases for V and 2 bases for J; bases not matched to a gene: 7. The CDR3 is 16 amino acids. CDR1 and CDR2 from the germline V gene are SGHRS and YFSETQ. CDR3 amino acids: CASSPRTSGVTYEQYF. The CDR3 DNA follows: TGCGCCAGCAGCCCGAGGACTAGCGGGGTGACCTACGAGCAGTACTTC.

This sequence joins TRBV4-3 and TRBJ2-2; D gene unclear. The germline V gene has CDR1 LGHNA and CDR2 YSLEER. This CDR3 has 15 residues. V lost 0 bases to trimming and J lost 4 bases, with 9 bases between them. CDR3 region: CASSQDPGVTGELFF. As DNA, the CDR3 is TGCGCCAGCAGCCAAGACCCTGGAGTCACCGGGGAGCTGTTTTTT.

This clone has a single count. This chain uses TRBV5-1 with TRBJ2-6, with 7 nucleotides matching TRBD1. In germline, CDR1 is SGHRS, CDR2 YFSETQ. Trimming took 5 bases from V and 1 from J; bases not matched to a gene: 12. The CDR3 consists of 18 residues. The CDR3 loop is CASRLQPGQFSGANVLTF. CDR3 coding DNA: TGCGCCAGCAGACTACAGCCGGGACAGTTTTCTGGGGCCAACGTCCTGACTTTC. Full variable domain (outside the CDR3, taken from reference TRBV5-1 and TRBJ2-6): KAGVTQTPRYLIKTRGQQVTLSCSPISGHRSVSWYQQTPGQGLQFLFEYFSETQRNKGNFPGRFSGRQFSNSRSEMNVSTLELGDSALYLCASRLQPGQFSGANVLTFGAGSRLTVL.

The J gene is TRBJ1-4, the V gene TRBV3-1 (or the pseudogene TRBV3-2); unclear D gene. Germline CDR1 is LGHDT and CDR2 is YNNKEL (reference sequence). The CDR3 has 16 amino acids. V shed 0 bases and J shed 4 bases, with 12 bases lying between them. The CDR3 region is CASSQDRGSINEKLFF. The CDR3 DNA follows: TGTGCCAGCAGCCAAGATCGCGGGTCAATTAATGAAAAACTGTTTTTT.

CDR3: CASSLGQLRMNTEAFF. The CDR3 region has the DNA TGTGCCAGCAGCCTGGGACAGCTAAGGATGAACACTGAAGCTTTCTTT. This rearrangement joins TRBV7-8 to TRBJ1-1, with TRBD1 matching 7 bases. Germline V gives CDR1 SGHVS, CDR2 FQNEAQ. The J segment lost 0 bases and the V segment lost 5 bases, leaving 9 bases of the junction unmatched. The CDR3 sequence is 16 residues long.

Note on this clone: Its ends do not fully match the called genes, so a read error is possible. The genes are TRBV18 and TRBJ1-2, with TRBD1 matching over 7 bases. Germline loops: CDR1 KGHSH, CDR2 LQKENI. The CDR3 sequence is 13 residues long. The CDR3 is CASSPGDSLGSGF. For the CDR3, the DNA is TGTGCCAGCTCACCCGGGGACAGCTTGGGATCTGGCTTC.

This chain uses TRBV14 with TRBJ2-4; tentative D call: TRBD1 (6 bases). V was cut by 2 bases and J by 7 bases, with 9 bases left in between. The CDR3 is 13 amino acids. Germline V gene lookup returns CDR1 SGHDN and CDR2 FVKESK. CDR3 sequence: CASSQLQGNIQYF. CDR3 sequence (DNA): TGTGCCAGCAGCCAACTGCAGGGGAACATTCAGTACTTC.